This T cell receptor beta chain is drawn from a study of CD8+ T cells in alopecia areata. About the research overall: Treated patients were dosed with oral tofacitinib, taking 5 to 10 mg twice daily. Tofacitinib exposure lasted 6 to 18 months, followed by 6 months off drug.

Once RNA had been extracted, it was reverse transcribed into cDNA to act as the sequencing template. Libraries were prepared by immunoSEQ multiplex PCR; TCRdb keeps only in-frame clonotypes and omits some of them. The profile shows around 50,000 clones, about 96% of them singletons. The CDR3 extends over 14 amino acids. Germline V lookup: CDR1 MNHEY, CDR2 SVGAGI. V gave up 6 bases and J gave up 2 bases, with 13 bases separating them. Study-wide results and caveats: Sequenced scalp T cells also include alphabeta T cells resident in normal skin.

Concerning this clone itself: Its antigen remains unidentified.

The chain employs TRBV6-5 and TRBJ1-2; weak D call: TRBD1 (5 bases). The sample consisted of CD8+ T cells sorted from blood, taken at week 0. The TCR sequence derives from a human donor with alopecia areata. In DNA form, the CDR3 reads TGTGCCAGCAGGGGGGACGGAACAAACTATGGCTACACCTTC. Protein: CASRGDGTNYGYTF.